Below are 14 T cell receptor beta chains sequenced from a single sample in a study of cytomegalovirus exposure and HLA in healthy donors. Vbeta (60) and Jbeta (13) primers were used in the PCR. The data were produced by immunoSEQ multiplex PCR, yet TCRdb's version contains in-frame clones alone and is incomplete. The data show about 120,000 clones, roughly 15% seen once. The sample comprised PBMCs. The source of these receptors is a woman in her late teens or twenties in good health and CMV-seronegative.

This clone was recorded a few times. V gene TRBV5-1 combines with J gene TRBJ2-7; 15 bases agree with TRBD2. CDR3 size: 15 residues. The V and J ends lost 4 bases and 7 bases, in that order; junction bases with no gene match: 6. Germline-derived CDR1 and CDR2 are SGHRS and YFSETQ. In DNA, the CDR3 is TGCGCCAGCAGCCAACCGGGACTAGCGGGGGGTGAGCAGTACTTC. It codes for CASSQPGLAGGEQYF.

This clone was seen only a few times. The J gene is TRBJ2-3, the V gene TRBV11-2; D not resolved. The germline V and J ends were trimmed by 4 bases and 2 bases, with 4 bases remaining between them. The CDR3 is 12 amino acids. From germline, CDR1 is SGHAT and CDR2 FQNNGV. CDR3 in amino acids: CASSSSTDTQYF. CDR3 nucleotide sequence: TGTGCCAGCAGCTCCTCCACAGATACGCAGTATTTT.

This clone was detected a few times. The chain recombines TRBV7-2 with TRBJ1-1; D ambiguous. This CDR3 has 12 residues. Germline V gene lookup returns CDR1 SGHTA and CDR2 FQGNSA. V lost 5 bases and J 5 bases, leaving 9 bases between the germline ends. The DNA of the CDR3 is TGTGCCAGCAGCCTTGTACTGACTGAAGCTTTCTTT. Translation: CASSLVLTEAFF. The full variable domain, completed using reference TRBV7-2 and TRBJ1-1, is GAGVSQSPSNKVTEKGKDVELRCDPISGHTALYWYRQSLGQGLEFLIYFQGNSAPDKSGLPSDRFSAERTGGSVSTLTIQRTQQEDSAVYLCASSLVLTEAFFGQGTRLTVV.

The J gene is TRBJ2-1, the V gene TRBV10-3, with D possibly TRBD1 on 5 matching bases. Germline assignment: CDR1 ENHRY and CDR2 SYGVKD. V lost 4 bases and J 7 bases, leaving 11 bases between the germline ends. This CDR3 comprises 13 residues. In nucleotides, the CDR3 is TGTGCCATCAGTGGACCCCAGGGAAATGAGCAGTTCTTC. This translates into CAISGPQGNEQFF.

V gene TRBV28 combines with J gene TRBJ2-5, with 7 nucleotides matching TRBD1. The CDR3 totals 16 residues. J gave up 2 bases and V 3 bases, and 9 bases lay outside the gene matches. Germline values: CDR1 MDHEN, CDR2 SYDVKM. CDR3: CASSFPTPGQQETQYF. The DNA for the CDR3 is TGTGCCAGCAGTTTCCCTACTCCGGGACAGCAAGAGACCCAGTACTTC. The full variable domain, in which reference TRBV28 and TRBJ2-5 provide the parts outside the CDR3, is DVKVTQSSRYLVKRTGEKVFLECVQDMDHENMFWYRQDPGLGLRLIYFSYDVKMKEKGDIPEGYSVSREKKERFSLILESASTNQTSMYLCASSFPTPGQQETQYFGPGTRLLVL.

This clone occurred a few times. This chain connects TRBV14 to TRBJ1-2, with a tentative D call TRBD1 (5 bases). Deletions cut 1 base from V and 4 bases from J, with 10 bases between. The V gene's germline CDR1 is SGHDN and CDR2 FVKESK. The CDR3 sequence is 14 residues long. CDR3 in DNA: TGTGCCAGCAGCCAAGTGGGGGGTTCCTATGGCTACACCTTC. Translated, it gives CASSQVGGSYGYTF.

This clone was counted a few times. The chain uses TRBV27 and TRBJ2-5; tentatively, D is TRBD2 (7 bases). The V end was cut by 8 bases, the J end by 5 bases, with 24 bases between. Germline CDR1 and CDR2: MNHEY and SMNVEV (reference sequence). This CDR3 is built from 16 residues. CDR3 loop: CASSWGGTNFGETQYF. In DNA form, the CDR3 reads TGTGCCAGCTCCTGGGGGGGCACTAACTTTGGGGAGACCCAGTACTTC.

This clone was seen more than once but under ten times. This chain uses TRBV6-1 with TRBJ2-1; 15 bases fit TRBD2. The CDR3 consists of 16 residues. Looked up from germline, CDR1 is MNHNS and CDR2 is SASEGT. Germline trimming cut 4 bases from V and 6 bases from J; bases unmatched to any gene: 4. In DNA form, the CDR3 reads TGTGCCAGCAGTGCTTGGACTAGCGGGAGGGGCAATGAGCAGTTCTTC. Its translation is CASSAWTSGRGNEQFF.

The CDR3 sequence: CASSPDLTSGGADTQYF. The CDR3, as DNA: TGTGCCAGCAGCCCGGACCTGACTAGCGGGGGGGCAGATACGCAGTATTTT. The chain joins TRBV5-4 to TRBJ2-3, with 14 bases lining up with TRBD2. V gave up 4 bases and J gave up 4 bases; unmatched junction bases: 8. Germline CDR1 is SGHNT and CDR2 is YYREEE (reference sequence). The CDR3 contains 17 residues.

V and J are TRBV29-1 and TRBJ2-2, with D tentatively TRBD1 (5 bases). CDR1 SQVTM and CDR2 ANQGSEA come from the germline V gene. V was cut by 8 bases and J by 3 bases, with 13 bases left in between. The CDR3 contains 13 residues. CDR3 sequence (DNA): TGCAGCTCCAGGGTTAGGGACACCGGGGAGCTGTTTTTT. Protein product: CSSRVRDTGELFF.

The chain has TRBV7-3 and TRBJ2-7, with TRBD1 matching 8 bases. V lost 2 bases, J lost 6 bases, and 3 bases stayed unmatched. This CDR3 region has 13 residues. CDR1 is SGHTA and CDR2 is FQGTGA in the germline V gene. The CDR3 coding sequence is TGTGCCAGCAGCTTATTAACAGGGGGCGAGCAGTACTTC. Residues: CASSLLTGGEQYF.

This clone was observed once. The chain carries TRBV19 and TRBJ1-5, with D possibly matching TRBD1 (6 bases). CDR3 length: 14 residues. Deletions cut 8 bases from V and 0 bases from J, with 11 bases between. The germline gives CDR1 LNHDA, CDR2 SQIVND (reference sequence). In nucleotides, the CDR3 is TGTGCCAGTGCGACAGGTGATAGCAATCAGCCCCAGCATTTT. Its protein product is CASATGDSNQPQHF.

The J gene is TRBJ2-1, the V gene TRBV9; perhaps TRBD1 as D (5 bases). V shed 4 bases and J shed 10 bases, with 12 bases lying between them. Per the germline V gene, CDR1 is SGDLS and CDR2 is YYNGEE. There are 12 residues in the CDR3. CDR3 region: CASSPDTYEQFF. The CDR3 region has the DNA TGTGCCAGCAGCCCGGACACGTACGAGCAGTTCTTC.

This clone appeared a few times. The J gene is TRBJ2-5, the V gene TRBV19, with TRBD1 identical over 8 bases. CDR3 length: 12 residues. Per germline, CDR1 LNHDA and CDR2 SQIVND (reference sequence). Trimming took 9 bases from V and 4 from J; bases not matched to a gene: 4. The CDR3, as DNA: TGTGCCAGCGGAACAGGGGGAGAGACCCAGTACTTC. Amino acids: CASGTGGETQYF.